These T cell receptor beta chains were read from a single sample in a study of long-term antiretroviral therapy in people with HIV. The repertoire was sequenced with immunoSEQ multiplex PCR; TCRdb's copy has only in-frame clones and lacks some. The sample comprises 24,000 or so clones, approximately 95% of which are singletons, and 7% to 10% rests with the top ten. Material: unsorted PBMCs, obtained 7.6 years after starting antiretroviral therapy. The receptors come from a woman aged 40 to 55 with HIV. CDR3s include the opening cysteine and the closing phenylalanine or tryptophan. The D gene is left open where the match is weak. A row's size may be missing; if present it is once, few, many or a size class.

d_gene	abundance	v_gene	len	j_gene	CDR3nt	CDR3aa
-	-	TRBV28	13	TRBJ2-7	TGTGCCAGCATACGACACGGGTCCTACGAGCAGTACTTC	CASIRHGSYEQYF
-	-	TRBV4-2	16	TRBJ1-1	TGTGCCAGCAGCCAAGACGGGTCCCGGGTGGGCACTGAAGCTTTCTTT	CASSQDGSRVGTEAFF
TRBD1	-	TRBV2	14	TRBJ2-2	TGTGCCAGCAGCGCGACAGGGTCCACCGGGGAGCTGTTTTTT	CASSATGSTGELFF
-	-	TRBV19	9	TRBJ1-2	TGTGCCAGTCCCATCCCCTACACCTTC	CASPIPYTF
-	-	TRBV27	19	TRBJ2-2	TGTGCCAGCAGACCCCAAAGTTCACTGGGCAGCCGAGGAACCGGGGAGCTGTTTTTT	CASRPQSSLGSRGTGELFF
TRBD1	-	TRBV2	14	TRBJ2-7	TGTGCCAGCAGTGAACCAGGGGGCCCCAACGAGCAGTACTTC	CASSEPGGPNEQYF
-	-	TRBV5-1	13	TRBJ2-7	TGCGCCAGCAGCACCCCCGGGACCCGCGAGCAGTACTTC	CASSTPGTREQYF
-	-	TRBV4-3	16	TRBJ2-7	TGCGCCAGCAGCCAAGACAGGGGATCCATCTCCTACGAGCAGTACTTC	CASSQDRGSISYEQYF
-	-	TRBV30	13	TRBJ1-1	TGTGCCGGGGACCGGATGGCGAACACTGAAGCTTTCTTT	CAGDRMANTEAFF
TRBD1	-	TRBV7-2	16	TRBJ1-3	TGTGCCAGCACCGTCTTCGACAGGGGAGGTGGAAACACCATATATTTT	CASTVFDRGGGNTIYF
-	-	TRBV30	13	TRBJ1-5	TGTGCCTGGAGTGGGGACAGCAATCAGCCCCAGCATTTT	CAWSGDSNQPQHF
-	-	TRBV7-9	14	TRBJ2-2	TGTGCCAGCAGCTTAGTGGAGAACACCGGGGAGCTGTTTTTT	CASSLVENTGELFF
-	-	TRBV29-1	12	TRBJ2-7	TGCAGCGTTGGTCTCGGGTCCTACGAGCAGTACTTC	CSVGLGSYEQYF
-	-	TRBV7-6	14	TRBJ1-1	TGTGCCAGCAGCTTAGGGGGCCAGGGAACTGAAGCTTTCTTT	CASSLGGQGTEAFF
TRBD2	-	TRBV30	16	TRBJ2-7	TGTGCCTGGAGTCCGCGGGGGGCTATTAGCTCCTACGAGCAGTACTTC	CAWSPRGAISSYEQYF
-	-	TRBV19	16	TRBJ1-3	TGTGCCAGTAGTACACACAGGGAGAATCCTGGAAACACCATATATTTT	CASSTHRENPGNTIYF
TRBD2	-	TRBV19	13	TRBJ2-5	TGTGCCAGTAATACGCGGGGGGCGGAGACCCAGTACTTC	CASNTRGAETQYF
TRBD2	-	TRBV6-6	15	TRBJ2-5	TGTGCCAGCAGTTTGAGCGGGGTAGGCCAAGAGACCCAGTACTTC	CASSLSGVGQETQYF
-	-	TRBV27	12	TRBJ2-7	TGTGCCAGCAGGACAGGAGGAAACGAGCAGTACTTC	CASRTGGNEQYF
-	-	TRBV7-2	15	TRBJ2-1	TGTGCCAGCAGCTTCGAGGGCTATTCCTACAATGAGCAGTTCTTC	CASSFEGYSYNEQFF
TRBD1	-	TRBV30	13	TRBJ1-2	TGTGCCTGGAGTACAGGGGGAGCCTATGGCTACACCTTC	CAWSTGGAYGYTF
-	-	TRBV5-1	15	TRBJ2-2	TGCGCCAGCAGCTTGTTTGGAACCGACACCGGGGAGCTGTTTTTT	CASSLFGTDTGELFF
-	-	TRBV6-4	14	TRBJ2-5	TGTGCCAGCAGTGAGGGACCGGGGACGGAGACCCAGTACTTC	CASSEGPGTETQYF
-	-	TRBV7-9	12	TRBJ1-1	TGTGCCAGCAGCCCTAAGGACCTGCTGGCTTTCTTT	CASSPKDLLAFF
-	once	TRBV10-3	15	TRBJ1-1	TGTGCCATCAGTGAGTCGATAGGTTTTGGCCTAATGGCTTTCTTT	CAISESIGFGLMAFF
-	-	TRBV6-6	16	TRBJ2-2	TGTGCCAGCAATATACGGGGGTCAACGAACACCGGGGAGCTGTTTTTT	CASNIRGSTNTGELFF
TRBD1	-	TRBV7-3	14	TRBJ1-2	TGTGCCAGCAGCTTAGGGGACAGCCTTTATGGCTACACCTTC	CASSLGDSLYGYTF
-	-	TRBV4-1	14	TRBJ1-4	TGCGCCAGCAGTCGGGACCGAGTCGGTGAAAAACTGTTTTTT	CASSRDRVGEKLFF
TRBD2	-	TRBV4-3	15	TRBJ2-7	TGCGCCAGCAGCCATGAAAAAGGCGGGGGGAACGAGCAGTACTTC	CASSHEKGGGNEQYF
-	-	TRBV9	16	TRBJ2-6	TGTGCCAGCAGCGTTTGGGGAGACTCTGGGGCCAACGTCCTGACTTTC	CASSVWGDSGANVLTF
-	-	TRBV6-5	16	TRBJ1-6	TGTGCCAGCAGTTACTCGATCCCGGGACGGGGTTCACCCCTCCACTTT	CASSYSIPGRGSPLHF
TRBD1	-	TRBV6-5	14	TRBJ1-6	TGTGCCAGCAGCAGGGACAGGGGGAATTCACCCCTCCACTTT	CASSRDRGNSPLHF
TRBD1	few	TRBV5-4	15	TRBJ2-3	TGTGCCAGCAGCTACAGGGACAGAAGCACAGATACGCAGTATTTT	CASSYRDRSTDTQYF
-	-	TRBV6-1	17	TRBJ1-6	TGTGCCAGCAGTGCCAGAATCTCCTACTCCTATAATTCACCCCTCCACTTT	CASSARISYSYNSPLHF
-	-	TRBV14	14	TRBJ2-3	TGTGCCAGCAGCCCATTTAAGGGGACAGATACGCAGTATTTT	CASSPFKGTDTQYF
TRBD1	-	TRBV5-4	11	TRBJ1-1	TGTGCCAGCTTACAGGGGGTAGAAGCTTTCTTT	CASLQGVEAFF
-	once	TRBV10-3	14	TRBJ1-2	TGTGCCTCCGGGCGAGGGGGGACTAACTATGGCTACACCTTC	CASGRGGTNYGYTF
-	-	TRBV5-5	16	TRBJ2-3	TGTGCCAGCAGCTTGGCGAAGGGGACTGGTACAGATACGCAGTATTTT	CASSLAKGTGTDTQYF
TRBD2	-	TRBV10-3	13	TRBJ2-7	TGTGCCACCGCGGGGGGCGATAACTACGAGCAGTACTTC	CATAGGDNYEQYF
-	-	TRBV30	14	TRBJ1-3	TGTGCCTGTCAGGTCGGGGGGTCTGGAAACACCATATATTTT	CACQVGGSGNTIYF
TRBD1	-	TRBV10-3	14	TRBJ2-7	TGTGCCATCGGGGGGACAGGGGCCTCCTACGAGCAGTACTTC	CAIGGTGASYEQYF
-	-	TRBV27	15	TRBJ1-2	TGTGCCAGCAGTTTATCGTGGGGGGCTAACTATGGCTACACCTTC	CASSLSWGANYGYTF
TRBD1	-	TRBV4-3	14	TRBJ1-1	TGCGCCAGCAGCCAAAGTCAGACAGGGACTGAAGCTTTCTTT	CASSQSQTGTEAFF
-	-	TRBV5-1	12	TRBJ2-3	TGCGCCAGCAGCTTGAATATCGACGCGCAGTATTTT	CASSLNIDAQYF
-	once	TRBV19	14	TRBJ2-7	TGTGCCAGTAGTAGACAGTCAAGCTCCTACGAGCAGTACTTC	CASSRQSSSYEQYF
-	-	TRBV6-6	12	TRBJ2-5	TGTGCCAGCAGTTACGGCAGGGAGACCCAGTACTTC	CASSYGRETQYF
-	-	TRBV19	15	TRBJ1-5	TGTGCCAGTAGTATAGATCGTAGTTCCGATCAGCCCCAGCATTTT	CASSIDRSSDQPQHF
-	-	TRBV4-1	16	TRBJ1-5	TGCGCCAGCAGCCAAGTGGGGATTCTGGGCAATCAGCCCCAGCATTTT	CASSQVGILGNQPQHF
TRBD1	once	TRBV2	18	TRBJ2-1	TGTGCCAGCAGTGCCCCCCAGGGGGCGGCCTTGTACGGAAATGAGCAGTTCTTC	CASSAPQGAALYGNEQFF
-	-	TRBV5-1	14	TRBJ1-2	TGCGCCAGCAGCTTGACACAGGGACTGGATGGCTACACCTTC	CASSLTQGLDGYTF
TRBD1	-	TRBV30	15	TRBJ1-2	TGTGCCTGGAGTGGGGGACAGGGATCCTACTATGGCTACACCTTC	CAWSGGQGSYYGYTF
TRBD1	-	TRBV30	18	TRBJ1-1	TGTGCCTCAAACTGGGGAGACAGGGGGATTCTTATGAACACTGAAGCTTTCTTT	CASNWGDRGILMNTEAFF
TRBD1	-	TRBV19	17	TRBJ1-5	TGTGCCAGTAGTAAACCGGGACAGGGGGTAGGCAATCAGCCCCAGCATTTT	CASSKPGQGVGNQPQHF
-	-	TRBV28	13	TRBJ2-3	TGTGCCAGCAAGGCCCGCAACACAGATACGCAGTATTTT	CASKARNTDTQYF
-	-	TRBV2	14	TRBJ1-4	TGTGCCAGCAGCCGACCGCCAACTAATGAAAAACTGTTTTTT	CASSRPPTNEKLFF
-	-	TRBV2	15	TRBJ2-7	TGTGCCAGCAGTCGAGGGAACTATGAAGCCTACGAGCAGTACTTC	CASSRGNYEAYEQYF
TRBD2	-	TRBV9	13	TRBJ2-7	TGTGCCAGCAGCCCAGAAGCGGGGGGCGAGCAGTACTTC	CASSPEAGGEQYF
-	-	TRBV2	14	TRBJ2-7	TGTGCCACAGGACCTGGTACAGGGACGAGCGAGCAGTACTTC	CATGPGTGTSEQYF
TRBD2	-	TRBV7-2	15	TRBJ2-2	TGTGCCAGCAGCTTAGTGCGGGGGGGCCCCGGGGAGCTGTTTTTT	CASSLVRGGPGELFF
-	once	TRBV5-6	16	TRBJ2-1	TGTGCCAGCAGCTTGGTTGGTCCCAACTCCTACAATGAGCAGTTCTTC	CASSLVGPNSYNEQFF